This T cell receptor beta chain is from a study of glioma-infiltrating T cells (TCRdb year 2016). In terms of the full investigation: Sequencing of TCR alpha- and beta-chain repertoires was performed on glioma tissue, on non-neoplastic brain tissue, and on matched peripheral blood mononuclear cells. To gauge divergence between tissue and blood T-cell populations, every tissue-infiltrating repertoire was compared against the peripheral blood repertoire from the same patient. Three low-grade glioma patients, seven or eight primary glioblastoma patients, and three non-glioma patients who contributed non-neoplastic brain tissue made up the paired cohort.

This clonotype was seen a handful of times. Its recognized antigen is unknown. Base-call qualities are not available, and no considerably larger clone is one nucleotide away. The iRepertoire nested amplicon-rescue multiplex PCR (arm-PCR) platform was used to amplify TCR alpha and beta CDR3 regions from RNA. One-step reverse transcription and amplification used about 85-450 ng of tissue mRNA or PBMC total RNA as input. After bead purification, a secondary multiplex PCR added Illumina adapters, and libraries were gel-purified between 200 and 400 bp. Demultiplexing relied on internal 6-nucleotide barcodes carried by the libraries. The libraries were sequenced on an Illumina MiSeq using 2x220 or 2x250 nucleotide paired-end reads. As for the original processing: FLASH 1.2.11 was used to merge paired reads, and BWA-MEM then aligned the reads to the GRCh37 human genome before TRA and TRB reads were extracted. V and J assignment used an IMGT-derived reference of cassette sequences and CDR3 motifs that included pseudogenes. Reads were translated in three frames, and productive CDR3s were defined by a C…FGXG motif without stop codons. A clonotype was defined as a unique combination of a V-J cassette pair and a CDR3 amino acid sequence. Reads were filtered by Hamming distance, with the threshold set by the sequence error rate of each sample in mapped regions. Clones were called with MiXCR by TCRdb after fastp trimmed the public reads at Q25, and only in-frame beta chains were retained. Rows are unified per CDR3 protein, each entry keeping the most common DNA and genes. TCRdb's processing, not the authors', yielded these V and J calls. The sample table contains some 190,000 distinct CDR3 sequences; only one count was recorded for approximately 30% of them. The leading ten clones occupy 20% to 25% of the sample.

According to the germline V gene, CDR1 reads SQVTM and CDR2 reads ANQGSEA. Trimming removed 7 bases from V and 16 bases from J, leaving 26 bases between the germline ends. Taken from cysteine to phenylalanine, the CDR3 has 13 residues. The kept DNA is CDR3 alone, 39 bases in frame from the first base. The investigation overall reported the following: Very few CDR3 sequences were found to be shared between tissue and blood, and this scarcity was attributed to high CDR3 diversity and limited sampling. Group comparisons were based on small numbers of patients: three non-neoplastic, three low-grade glioma and eight or nine glioblastoma patients. VJ-independent divergence between tissue and blood was found to be below expectation in non-neoplastic patients but above expectation in all gliomas, particularly low-grade gliomas.

The clonotype comes from a human donor with low-grade glioma or glioblastoma, undergoing nonglioma brain surgery, or in good health (not recorded which). Sequencing was carried out using glioma tissue, nonneoplastic brain tissue, or PBMCs (not recorded which). The chain couples TRBV29-1 to TRBJ2-1; 6 matching bases give a weak D call of TRBD2. The CDR3 amino acid sequence is: CSAGPRGNADAFF. In nucleotide form, the sequence is TGCAGCGCCGGACCCCGGGGGAACGCGGATGCTTTCTTC.